The next 3 T cell receptor beta chains were all read from a single sample in a study of T-cell memory formation after mild COVID-19. TCRdb itself ran the 5' RACE reads through MiXCR, one entry per CDR3 protein. Of about 250,000 distinct CDR3 sequences in the sample, about a sixth were seen once. The sequencing sample was made of PBMCs or a T cell subset sorted from them (not recorded which). The receptors originated from a man aged 18 to 29 who had mild COVID-19 (a few samples of this study predate the infection). Cell type and time point are not known.

The sample holds a few counts of this clonotype. The chain couples TRBV23-1 to TRBJ2-2, with a weak D call TRBD1 (6 bases). TRBV23-1 is flagged as an ORF with uncertain function. V lost 3 bases to trimming and J lost 5 bases, with 10 bases between them. This CDR3 has 14 amino acids. CDR3 nucleotides: TGCGCCAGCAGTCAGAATACAGGGACCGGGGAGCTGTTTTTT. Its translation is CASSQNTGTGELFF.

This chain links TRBV15 with TRBJ1-1; TRBD1 aligns across 9 bases. The CDR3 has 14 residues. After removal of 3 bases from V and 1 base from J, the junction contained 0 bases not matched to a gene. Germline values: CDR1 LNHNV, CDR2 YYDKDF (reference sequence). The CDR3 here is CATSRGQGNTEAFF. Here the CDR3 DNA reads TGTGCCACCAGCAGGGGACAGGGGAACACTGAAGCTTTCTTT.

This clonotype has ten or more counts. The J gene is TRBJ2-7, the V gene TRBV19; 9 positions agree with TRBD1. The V gene end was trimmed by 5 bases and the J gene end by 6 bases; junction bases not matched to a gene: 11. This CDR3 spans 15 amino acids. From germline, CDR1 is LNHDA and CDR2 SQIVND (reference sequence). In DNA, the CDR3 is TGTGCCAGTAGTCTACAGGGGGCTCCTCCGGGCGAGCAGTACTTC. This translates into CASSLQGAPPGEQYF. Full variable domain (remainder filled in from reference TRBV19 and TRBJ2-7): DGGITQSPKYLFRKEGQNVTLSCEQNLNHDAMYWYRQDPGQGLRLIYYSQIVNDFQKGDIAEGYSVSREKKESFPLTVTSAQKNPTAFYLCASSLQGAPPGEQYFGPGTRLTVT.